This is a list of T cell receptor beta chains from one sample in a study of cytomegalovirus exposure and HLA in healthy donors. The protocol was immunoSEQ multiplex PCR, while the TCRdb copy is restricted to in-frame clones and leaves out a portion. Of about 170,000 clones in the sample, approximately 70% are singletons; the top ten hold about 7%. Sample: PBMCs. These receptors all stem from a man between 40 and 49 years old in good health and CMV-seropositive. Each CDR3 is given without its conserved first and last residue. The size field is filled for only some rows; it gives once, few, many or a size class.

J | V | length | size | CDR3
TRBJ1-3 | TRBV7-8 | 13 | . | ASSPTTGPGNTIY
TRBJ2-1 | TRBV5-8 | 12 | . | ATPTGGIYNEQF
TRBJ2-6 | TRBV11-2 | 13 | . | ASSLTSSGANVLT
TRBJ1-2 | TRBV5-1 | 13 | . | ASSLAAGVVNGYT
TRBJ1-6 | TRBV30 | 13 | . | AWTPGGWRNSPLH
TRBJ1-6 | TRBV5-1 | 14 | . | ASSETPGTTNSPLH
TRBJ2-7 | TRBV29-1 | 13 | once | SVEDPGTASYEQY
TRBJ1-2 | TRBV11-2 | 14 | . | ASTLIRRTGVGGYT
TRBJ2-5 | TRBV4-3 | 13 | . | ASSQDPSGKETQY
TRBJ2-3 | TRBV2 | 14 | few | ASTQDGLGGTDTQY
TRBJ2-5 | TRBV7-2 | 15 | once | ASSPYATSGGRETQY
TRBJ2-2 | TRBV11-2 | 16 | . | ASELIPRLAGGSGELF
TRBJ2-4 | TRBV6-6 | 11 | . | ASSDGGGNIQY
TRBJ1-2 | TRBV14 | 13 | . | ASSQDSQTNYGYT
TRBJ2-7 | TRBV10-3 | 13 | . | AISEIQRGTYEQY
TRBJ2-1 | TRBV6-5 | 13 | . | ASSEWPSGENEQF
TRBJ2-2 | TRBV7-3 | 14 | . | ASSVQGGTRTGELF
TRBJ1-6 | TRBV15 | 13 | . | ATSRENRHNSPLH
TRBJ1-4 | TRBV4-1 | 14 | . | ASSLRTGGKNEKLF
TRBJ1-2 | TRBV18 | 14 | . | ASSLAGTPETYGYT
TRBJ1-1 | TRBV18 | 13 | few | ASSPIAGGNTEAF
TRBJ1-1 | TRBV9 | 12 | . | ASSVVEGATEAF
TRBJ1-2 | TRBV19 | 9 | . | ASSTGYGYT
TRBJ1-1 | TRBV4-2 | 13 | . | ASSQAGGGAAEAF
TRBJ2-7 | TRBV6-1 | 11 | . | ASGVGQMHEQY
TRBJ2-3 | TRBV6-5 | 11 | . | ASSPGGTDTQY
TRBJ2-3 | TRBV5-1 | 14 | once | ASSLGAGESTDTQY
TRBJ2-7 | TRBV7-2 | 15 | . | ASSLPWRDRGLYEQY
TRBJ1-5 | TRBV21-1 | 13 | once | ASSSTGNVNQPQH
TRBJ2-1 | TRBV6-5 | 13 | . | ASRRRGQGANEQF
TRBJ1-3 | TRBV18 | 14 | . | ASSPAGGASGNTIY
TRBJ2-7 | TRBV4-3 | 13 | . | ASSQGRGASYEQY
TRBJ2-3 | TRBV2 | 14 | . | ASRAGTSVLTDTQY
TRBJ1-1 | TRBV4-1 | 14 | . | ASSQGTGKRLGVAF
TRBJ2-3 | TRBV5-1 | 14 | . | ASSLPSGGTTDTQY
TRBJ2-1 | TRBV5-1 | 14 | . | ASSLGLERDTNEQF
TRBJ1-4 | TRBV6-5 | 9 | once | ASKANEKLF
TRBJ2-5 | TRBV12-5 | 11 | . | ASGLPAEGTQY
TRBJ1-1 | TRBV19 | 10 | few | ASTTGSRGAF
TRBJ1-1 | TRBV19 | 13 | once | ASSRDRGLYTEAF
TRBJ2-5 | TRBV7-9 | 16 | . | ASSSLGGGAGFGETQY
TRBJ1-2 | TRBV11-2 | 14 | . | ASSLGGAGGGYGYT